What follows are 25 T cell receptor beta chains derived from one specimen sequenced in a study of T cell repertoires in cytomegalovirus infection. These receptors lack a known antigen. TCRdb called the reads again in MiXCR, with one record for every CDR3 protein. This table holds hundreds of thousands of distinct CDR3 sequences, 33% found once. The sample here was cultured PBMCs, taken from culture after CMV antigen stimulation. These receptors were obtained from a human donor in good health (CMV status not recorded). Some clones in this sample may be carry-over from other donors' samples.

This clonotype was counted many times. The chain couples TRBV7-2 to TRBJ2-5, with a possible D match to TRBD2 (6 bases). The CDR3 is 14 residues long. From germline, CDR1 is SGHTA and CDR2 FQGNSA. Trimming pared 1 base from V and 5 bases from J, leaving 11 bases between. The CDR3: CASSLVGGSETQYF. CDR3 DNA sequence: TGTGCCAGCAGCTTAGTGGGGGGATCGGAGACCCAGTACTTC.

This chain links TRBV7-2 with TRBJ1-2, with 8 nucleotides matching TRBD1. J gave up 8 bases and V 3 bases, and 14 bases lay outside the gene matches. This CDR3 contains 16 residues. The germline V gene has CDR1 SGHTA and CDR2 FQGNSA. CDR3 protein: CASSFNVGQGAKGYTF. DNA for the CDR3: TGTGCCAGCAGCTTTAACGTAGGGCAGGGGGCGAAGGGCTACACCTTC.

By frequency in the sample, this clonotype is large. The chain couples TRBV18 to TRBJ1-5; no reliable D call. Germline V gives CDR1 KGHSH, CDR2 LQKENI. V shed 2 bases and J shed 5 bases, with 7 bases lying between them. The CDR3 extends over 13 amino acids. The CDR3 region has the DNA TGTGCCAGCTCACCATCCGGGGATCAGCCCCAGCATTTT. Protein product: CASSPSGDQPQHF.

This chain links TRBV20-1 with TRBJ1-3; no clear D. V lost 4 bases to trimming and J lost 2 bases, with 9 bases between them. This CDR3 is built from 13 residues. The V gene's germline CDR1 is DFQATT and CDR2 SNEGSKA (reference sequence). The CDR3 nucleotides are TGCAGTGCTACCTCGACGACTGGAAACACCATATATTTT. This encodes CSATSTTGNTIYF.

Here the CDR3 reads CASKPTGRGTEAFF. DNA for the CDR3: TGTGCCAGTAAACCCACGGGGAGGGGAACTGAAGCTTTCTTT. The gene calls are TRBV19 and TRBJ1-1, with D possibly being TRBD1 (5 bases). This CDR3 has 14 residues. The V gene lost 7 bases and the J gene lost 5 bases, with 17 bases spanning the gap. CDR1 and CDR2 (germline): LNHDA, SQIVND (reference sequence).

V usage is TRBV7-2 and J usage is TRBJ1-2; a possible D gene is TRBD1 (6 bases). The germline V and J ends were trimmed by 5 bases and 10 bases, with 14 bases remaining between them. This CDR3 spans 12 amino acids. The germline CDR1 and CDR2 sequences are SGHTA and FQGNSA. As DNA, the CDR3 is TGTGCCAGCAGCAGGGACATTCGGGACTACACCTTC. Translation gives CASSRDIRDYTF.

This clonotype has only a few counts. This chain uses TRBV4-1 with TRBJ2-1; maybe TRBD2 (6 bases). The ends were cut back, 3 bases at V and 7 bases at J, with 16 bases in the middle. Germline assignment: CDR1 MGHRA and CDR2 YSYEKL. This CDR3 has 15 amino acids. The CDR3 DNA reads TGCGCCAGCAGCCAGGGTGCCCTCGGAGGGAATGAGCAGTTCTTC. It translates to CASSQGALGGNEQFF.

V is TRBV7-4 and J is TRBJ2-1; 8 nucleotides agree with TRBD1. The ends lost 4 bases at V and 4 bases at J; junction bases unmatched: 6. CDR1 and CDR2 (germline): SGHVT, SQSDAQ. The CDR3 spans 15 residues. CDR3 amino acids: CASSSRDRTYNEQFF. CDR3 in DNA: TGTGCCAGCAGCTCTCGGGACAGGACGTACAATGAGCAGTTCTTC.

V usage is TRBV6-8 and J usage is TRBJ2-7, with TRBD2 as a possible D gene (6 bases). The CDR3 totals 17 residues. From germline, CDR1 is MNHGY and CDR2 SAAAGT. Trimming pared 8 bases from V and 0 bases from J, leaving 23 bases between. The CDR3 here is CASPLRRGTRLSYEQYV. The CDR3 DNA is TGTGCCAGCCCCCTAAGGCGCGGGACTCGCCTCTCCTACGAGCAGTACGTC.

The V and J genes are TRBV11-2 and TRBJ2-6, with no clear D. With 11 bases removed from V and 1 base from J, the gap between germline ends came to 9 bases. Per germline, CDR1 SGHAT and CDR2 FQNNGV. The CDR3 contains 13 residues. Here the CDR3 DNA reads TGTGCCTCCCGGGTATCTGGGGCCAACGTCCTGACTTTC. It yields the protein CASRVSGANVLTF. Using reference TRBV11-2 and TRBJ2-6 for the parts outside the CDR3, the full variable domain is EAGVAQSPRYKIIEKRQSVAFWCNPISGHATLYWYQQILGQGPKLLIQFQNNGVVDDSQLPKDRFSAERLKGVDSTLKIQPAKLEDSAVYLCASRVSGANVLTFGAGSRLTVL.

V gene TRBV4-2 combines with J gene TRBJ2-7, with D perhaps TRBD2 (5 bases). CDR1 and CDR2 (germline): LGHNA, YNFKEQ. The V end was cut by 1 base, the J end by 0 bases, with 13 bases between. The CDR3 length is 16 residues. The CDR3 spells CASSQGLQRSSYEQYF. CDR3 coding DNA: TGTGCCAGCAGCCAAGGGTTACAGCGGTCCTCCTACGAGCAGTACTTC.

This clonotype was seen a handful of times. V is TRBV28 and J is TRBJ2-6, with D possibly matching TRBD1 (5 bases). Trimming cost V 11 bases and J 0 bases, with 11 bases left between them. In germline, CDR1 is MDHEN, CDR2 SYDVKM. The CDR3 is made up of 14 amino acids. The CDR3 DNA reads as TGTGCCTCGAGACAGCCCTCTGGGGCCAACGTCCTGACTTTC. It translates to CASRQPSGANVLTF.

The J gene is TRBJ2-3, the V gene TRBV20-1; D might be TRBD1 or TRBD2, each matching 5 bases. V lost 3 bases to trimming and J lost 8 bases, with 15 bases between them. The CDR3 is 13 residues long. CDR1 DFQATT and CDR2 SNEGSKA come from the germline V gene (reference sequence). The CDR3 spells CSARGDGRFTQYF. DNA for the CDR3: TGCAGTGCTAGGGGGGACGGACGCTTTACGCAGTATTTT.

The DNA of the CDR3 is TGCGCCAGCAGCTATCAACAGGGATCGGGAGAGCAGTACTTC. Residues: CASSYQQGSGEQYF. This chain joins TRBV5-1 and TRBJ2-7, with D tentatively TRBD1 (6 bases). Germline V CDR1 and CDR2: SGHRS, YFSETQ. CDR3 length: 14 amino acids. The V gene lost 3 bases and the J gene lost 7 bases, with 17 bases spanning the gap.

This clonotype has a count of ten or more. J is TRBJ1-1 and V is TRBV7-2, with unresolved D. Germline V gene data show CDR1 as SGHTA and CDR2 as FQGNSA. This CDR3 is built from 13 residues. The germline V and J ends were trimmed by 5 bases and 4 bases, with 11 bases remaining between them. CDR3 DNA sequence: TGTGCCAGCAGCCCGTCGGGATCCACTGAAGCTTTCTTT. Translating gives CASSPSGSTEAFF.

This clonotype was recorded many times. This chain connects TRBV6-1 to TRBJ2-1; no definite D call. Germline CDR1 reads MNHNS; CDR2 reads SASEGT. The CDR3 has 14 residues. V gave up 8 bases and J gave up 1 base, with 12 bases separating them. CDR3 DNA: TGTGCCAGCGATGGCGGAATTTCCTACAATGAGCAGTTCTTC. Translated, it gives CASDGGISYNEQFF.

Only a few counts were recorded for this clonotype. The rearrangement joins TRBV7-9 to TRBJ2-3; no clear D. Looked up from germline, CDR1 is SEHNR and CDR2 is FQNEAQ (reference sequence). The CDR3 contains 13 residues. V gave up 5 bases and J gave up 6 bases, with 12 bases separating them. This CDR3 is CASSPKGGDTQYF. CDR3 DNA sequence: TGTGCCAGCAGCCCTAAGGGTGGCGATACGCAGTATTTT.

This clonotype occurred a few times. The V call is TRBV7-3, the J call TRBJ2-7, with 8 bases that match TRBD2. With 3 bases clipped from V and 4 bases from J, the junction kept 8 bases outside the gene matches. Germline V gene lookup returns CDR1 SGHTA and CDR2 FQGTGA. The CDR3 is 15 residues long. CDR3: CASSFQTGGPYEQYF. The CDR3 DNA is TGTGCCAGCAGCTTTCAGACGGGAGGGCCTTACGAGCAGTACTTC.

The V and J genes are TRBV20-1 and TRBJ2-5; D not resolved. The CDR3 contains 14 residues. Germline CDR1 is DFQATT and CDR2 is SNEGSKA (reference sequence). The germline V and J ends were trimmed by 5 bases and 2 bases, with 15 bases remaining between them. CDR3 bases: TGCAGTGCTCCCCCCCCCAGTCGACAAGAGACCCAGTACTTC. Its translation is CSAPPPSRQETQYF.

This clonotype was counted between two and nine times. The rearrangement joins TRBV11-3 to TRBJ2-7; maybe TRBD2 (6 bases). The germline V gene has CDR1 SGHNT and CDR2 YENEEA. The CDR3 totals 16 residues. Deletions cut 0 bases from V and 2 bases from J, with 14 bases between. CDR3 DNA sequence: TGTGCCAGCAGCTTAGATGGGGACTTGCCGACCTACGAGCAGTACGTC. This gives the protein CASSLDGDLPTYEQYV.

This clonotype was counted only a few times. The rearrangement links TRBV7-8 to TRBJ1-1; D is ambiguous. Germline values: CDR1 SGHVS, CDR2 FQNEAQ. V shed 6 bases and J shed 1 base, with 9 bases lying between them. The CDR3 loop spans 13 amino acids. In DNA form, the CDR3 reads TGTGCCAGCAGGACCAGCGGGAACACTGAAGCTTTCTTT. Its protein product is CASRTSGNTEAFF.

This chain links TRBV7-2 with TRBJ2-6; TRBD1 aligns across 9 bases. This CDR3 has 18 amino acids. J lost 1 base, V lost 5 bases, and 9 bases had no gene match. Per germline, CDR1 SGHTA and CDR2 FQGNSA. The CDR3 region is CASSGRPGTGSGANVLTF. CDR3 in DNA: TGTGCCAGCAGCGGACGTCCCGGGACAGGGTCTGGGGCCAACGTCCTGACTTTC.

Ten or more counts support this clonotype. V and J are TRBV7-6 and TRBJ1-1, with D uncertain. With 6 bases removed from V and 4 bases from J, the gap between germline ends came to 9 bases. The CDR3 is 12 amino acids. Germline values: CDR1 SGHVS, CDR2 FNYEAQ. The CDR3 here is CASSRWGTEAFF. The CDR3 coding sequence is TGTGCCAGCAGTCGGTGGGGCACTGAAGCTTTCTTT.

This clonotype was seen a few times. The chain recombines TRBV6-2 or TRBV6-3 with TRBJ2-1; no firm D call. The CDR3 contains 13 residues. Trimming took off 8 bases at V and 7 bases at J, with 15 bases between the two ends. CDR1 MNHEY and CDR2 SVGEGT come from the germline V gene. CDR3 region: CASSPLELNEQFF. The CDR3 DNA follows: TGTGCCAGCTCTCCACTGGAGTTAAATGAGCAGTTCTTC.

The chain combines TRBV12-5 with TRBJ2-2, with 10 positions matching TRBD1. Per the germline V gene, CDR1 is LGHNT and CDR2 is FRNRAP. After removal of 1 base from V and 9 bases from J, the junction contained 8 bases not matched to a gene. The length of the CDR3 is 16 residues. DNA of the CDR3: TGTGCTAGTGGTTTGGGACAGGGGGCGAATTCAAGGGAGCTGTTTTTT. Its translation is CASGLGQGANSRELFF.